Listed below are T cell receptor beta chains from one sample, sequenced in a study of identical twins. TCRdb reprocessed the 5' RACE reads via MiXCR and lists one record per CDR3 protein. Of hundreds of thousands of distinct CDR3 sequences listed, approximately 7.8% were seen once; the top ten hold under 6%. These data were likewise used in another study, on yellow fever vaccine responses in identical twins.

The sequenced material came from CD8+ T cells sorted from blood. The receptors stem from a woman in her late teens or twenties in good health. CDR3s include the opening cysteine and the closing phenylalanine or tryptophan. D genes are given only for firm matches. Expanded clones get a size class; other rows say once, few or many, or leave the size out.

abundance: few; v_gene: TRBV5-6; d_gene: .; j_gene: TRBJ2-3; CDR3nt: TGTGCCAGCAGCTTCACGGGGGTAAACACAGATACGCAGTATTTT; CDR3aa: CASSFTGVNTDTQYF
abundance: many; v_gene: TRBV11-1; d_gene: TRBD2; j_gene: TRBJ2-1; CDR3nt: TGTGCCAGCACGTTACCCACCGGACTAGCGGATGACAATGAGCAGTTCTTC; CDR3aa: CASTLPTGLADDNEQFF
abundance: .; v_gene: TRBV12-3/TRBV12-4; d_gene: .; j_gene: TRBJ2-5; CDR3nt: TGTGCCAGCAGTTTAAGTTACGGGAGCTTGGAGACCCAGTACTTC; CDR3aa: CASSLSYGSLETQYF
abundance: .; v_gene: TRBV28; d_gene: TRBD1; j_gene: TRBJ1-1; CDR3nt: TGTGCCAGCAGTTTATTGGGACAGTCCCTTGAAGCTTTCTTT; CDR3aa: CASSLLGQSLEAFF
abundance: few; v_gene: TRBV9; d_gene: .; j_gene: TRBJ1-4; CDR3nt: TGTGCCAGCAGCGTAGATGGGGGAACTAATGAAAAACTGTTTTTT; CDR3aa: CASSVDGGTNEKLFF
abundance: few; v_gene: TRBV27; d_gene: .; j_gene: TRBJ2-1; CDR3nt: TGTGCCAGCAGTTCCTCGACACCCAGCTCCTACAATGAGCAGTTCTTC; CDR3aa: CASSSSTPSSYNEQFF
abundance: many; v_gene: TRBV20-1; d_gene: TRBD1; j_gene: TRBJ2-7; CDR3nt: TGCAGTGCCACCATTGGACAGGGGGGGATCGAGCAGTACTTC; CDR3aa: CSATIGQGGIEQYF
abundance: .; v_gene: TRBV7-9; d_gene: .; j_gene: TRBJ2-5; CDR3nt: TGTTCCAGCAGCCCGACGTTTGCAATCGGGGAGACCCAGTACTTC; CDR3aa: CSSSPTFAIGETQYF
abundance: few; v_gene: TRBV5-6; d_gene: .; j_gene: TRBJ2-1; CDR3nt: TGTGCCAGCAGCCGGGGTGGGCCCAGCTCCTACAATGAGCAGTTCTTC; CDR3aa: CASSRGGPSSYNEQFF
abundance: .; v_gene: TRBV15; d_gene: TRBD1; j_gene: TRBJ2-2; CDR3nt: TGTGCCACCAGCAGAGATCCTTATAGGACAGGGTCCGGGGAGCTGTTTTTT; CDR3aa: CATSRDPYRTGSGELFF
abundance: many; v_gene: TRBV12-3/TRBV12-4; d_gene: .; j_gene: TRBJ2-5; CDR3nt: TGTGCCAGCACTTATGGGGGGCTTGGAGAGACCCAGTACTTC; CDR3aa: CASTYGGLGETQYF
abundance: many; v_gene: TRBV11-3; d_gene: TRBD2; j_gene: TRBJ2-1; CDR3nt: TGTGCCAGCAGCCAAGGACTAGCGGGAACGGATGAGCAGTTCTTC; CDR3aa: CASSQGLAGTDEQFF
abundance: .; v_gene: TRBV7-2; d_gene: .; j_gene: TRBJ2-2; CDR3nt: TGTGCCAGCAGCCAGCATGGCAGCGGGTTTAACACCGGGGAGCTGTTTTTT; CDR3aa: CASSQHGSGFNTGELFF
abundance: few; v_gene: TRBV5-1; d_gene: .; j_gene: TRBJ1-1; CDR3nt: TGCGCCAGCAGCTTGGTGTCAGCAGGCACTGAAGCTTTCTTT; CDR3aa: CASSLVSAGTEAFF
abundance: .; v_gene: TRBV9; d_gene: TRBD2; j_gene: TRBJ2-3; CDR3nt: TGTGCCAGCAGCGCCCTAGCGGGAGTTACAGATACGCAGTATTTT; CDR3aa: CASSALAGVTDTQYF
abundance: few; v_gene: TRBV7-9; d_gene: .; j_gene: TRBJ2-1; CDR3nt: TGTGCCAGCAGCTTAGCCGAGAGGGTTCCCTACAATGAGCAGTTCTTC; CDR3aa: CASSLAERVPYNEQFF
abundance: few; v_gene: TRBV9; d_gene: TRBD2; j_gene: TRBJ2-7; CDR3nt: TGTGCCAGCAGCGTAGCAGGTAGCGGGGACTACGAGCAGTACTTC; CDR3aa: CASSVAGSGDYEQYF
abundance: many; v_gene: TRBV6-5; d_gene: TRBD1; j_gene: TRBJ2-4; CDR3nt: TGTGCCAGCAGTTACGACAGGGGTGAGGGCATTCAGTACTTC; CDR3aa: CASSYDRGEGIQYF
abundance: many; v_gene: TRBV4-1; d_gene: TRBD1; j_gene: TRBJ2-2; CDR3nt: TGCGCCAGCAGCCAAGAAGACAGGGGGCCGAACACCGGGGAGCTGTTTTTT; CDR3aa: CASSQEDRGPNTGELFF
abundance: few; v_gene: TRBV7-2; d_gene: TRBD2; j_gene: TRBJ2-5; CDR3nt: TGTGCCAGCAGCTCATCGACTAGCGGGGGACAAGAGACCCAGTACTTC; CDR3aa: CASSSSTSGGQETQYF
abundance: few; v_gene: TRBV2; d_gene: .; j_gene: TRBJ2-2; CDR3nt: TGTGCCAGCATTCCCAACCGGCCACGGCTGGCGAACACCGGGGAGCTGTTTTTT; CDR3aa: CASIPNRPRLANTGELFF
abundance: .; v_gene: TRBV6-5; d_gene: .; j_gene: TRBJ2-5; CDR3nt: TGTGCCAGCAGTTACGATGCCCTCGGGGAGACCCAGTACTTC; CDR3aa: CASSYDALGETQYF
abundance: few; v_gene: TRBV7-3; d_gene: .; j_gene: TRBJ1-2; CDR3nt: TGTGCCAGCAGCTTAAATTCGGACGGCGCCTATGGCTACACCTTC; CDR3aa: CASSLNSDGAYGYTF
abundance: .; v_gene: TRBV12-3/TRBV12-4; d_gene: .; j_gene: TRBJ2-1; CDR3nt: TGTGCCAGCAGCAGAAGTGGCCCCAACAATGAGCAGTTCTTC; CDR3aa: CASSRSGPNNEQFF
abundance: many; v_gene: TRBV7-9; d_gene: .; j_gene: TRBJ1-1; CDR3nt: TGTGCCAGCAGCTCAAAAGGGGGGTCTGAGAACACTGAAGCTTTCTTT; CDR3aa: CASSSKGGSENTEAFF
abundance: .; v_gene: TRBV20-1; d_gene: .; j_gene: TRBJ2-3; CDR3nt: TGCAGTGCTAGTCTATACCCGACGACCTTCACAGATACGCAGTATTTT; CDR3aa: CSASLYPTTFTDTQYF
abundance: few; v_gene: TRBV10-2; d_gene: .; j_gene: TRBJ2-1; CDR3nt: TGCGCCAGCAGTGAGGAGCGGGTCGGGCAGTTCTTC; CDR3aa: CASSEERVGQFF
abundance: .; v_gene: TRBV9; d_gene: TRBD2; j_gene: TRBJ2-1; CDR3nt: TGTGCCAGCAGCGGTGGGTTGACGGGAGGGAATTACAATGAGCAGTTCTTC; CDR3aa: CASSGGLTGGNYNEQFF
abundance: many; v_gene: TRBV28; d_gene: .; j_gene: TRBJ2-3; CDR3nt: TGTGCCAGCAGTTTTCTTTCGGGCACAGATACGCAGTATTTT; CDR3aa: CASSFLSGTDTQYF
abundance: many; v_gene: TRBV2; d_gene: TRBD2; j_gene: TRBJ2-7; CDR3nt: TGTGCCAGCAGTGTTGGCCTAGCGGACTACGAGCAGTACTTC; CDR3aa: CASSVGLADYEQYF
abundance: many; v_gene: TRBV6-2/TRBV6-3; d_gene: .; j_gene: TRBJ2-1; CDR3nt: TGTGCCAGCAGTTACGTGGATTACAATGAGCAGTTCTTC; CDR3aa: CASSYVDYNEQFF
abundance: once; v_gene: TRBV7-9; d_gene: .; j_gene: TRBJ2-5; CDR3nt: TGTGCCAGCAGTAAAGTATCAGGGGAGGAGACCCAGTACTTC; CDR3aa: CASSKVSGEETQYF
abundance: .; v_gene: TRBV7-9; d_gene: .; j_gene: TRBJ2-7; CDR3nt: TGTGCCAGCAGCGGTCCCCTTTCCTACGATCAGTACTTC; CDR3aa: CASSGPLSYDQYF
abundance: many; v_gene: TRBV20-1; d_gene: .; j_gene: TRBJ2-1; CDR3nt: TGCAGTGCTAGAGGTGGCGGGCTGGGCCCCATTCTGTCCTACAATGAGCAGTTCTTC; CDR3aa: CSARGGGLGPILSYNEQFF
abundance: .; v_gene: TRBV7-9; d_gene: .; j_gene: TRBJ2-7; CDR3nt: TGTGCCAGCAGCTTAGATTCTAGCGTGGCCTACGAGCAGTACTTC; CDR3aa: CASSLDSSVAYEQYF
abundance: .; v_gene: TRBV4-2; d_gene: .; j_gene: TRBJ2-5; CDR3nt: TGTGCCAGCAGCCAGGGGTCCGAGACCCAGTACTTC; CDR3aa: CASSQGSETQYF
abundance: many; v_gene: TRBV15; d_gene: .; j_gene: TRBJ2-5; CDR3nt: TGTGCTACTCAGTGGGGGGGCGAGTCGGAGACCCAGTACTTC; CDR3aa: CATQWGGESETQYF
abundance: many; v_gene: TRBV20-1; d_gene: TRBD2; j_gene: TRBJ2-7; CDR3nt: TGCAGTGCTAGTAATCTAGCGGGACGAGAGCAGTACTTC; CDR3aa: CSASNLAGREQYF
abundance: few; v_gene: TRBV4-1; d_gene: .; j_gene: TRBJ2-1; CDR3nt: TGCGCCAGCAGCCGGGGGGTCCGGGACGAGCAGTTCTTC; CDR3aa: CASSRGVRDEQFF
abundance: many; v_gene: TRBV27; d_gene: TRBD2; j_gene: TRBJ2-1; CDR3nt: TGTGCCAGCAGCGGGGGGAGCGCTGAGGGGCTTTCTATGAATGAGCAGTTCTTC; CDR3aa: CASSGGSAEGLSMNEQFF
abundance: few; v_gene: TRBV10-1; d_gene: .; j_gene: TRBJ2-2; CDR3nt: TGCGCCAGCAGTGAGTCGGGACGAGAGCTGTTTTTT; CDR3aa: CASSESGRELFF
abundance: few; v_gene: TRBV27; d_gene: TRBD1; j_gene: TRBJ1-6; CDR3nt: TGTGCCAGCAGTTCCTCCTTGGGACAGTATAATTCACCCCTCCACTTT; CDR3aa: CASSSSLGQYNSPLHF
abundance: many; v_gene: TRBV11-2; d_gene: TRBD2; j_gene: TRBJ2-5; CDR3nt: TGTGCCAGCAGCTTGGTTCTAGCGGGAGGGAAACAAGAGACCCAGTACTTC; CDR3aa: CASSLVLAGGKQETQYF
abundance: many; v_gene: TRBV20-1; d_gene: .; j_gene: TRBJ2-1; CDR3nt: TGCAGTGCGGACCTAGCAGGGAACAATGAGCAGTTCTTC; CDR3aa: CSADLAGNNEQFF
abundance: many; v_gene: TRBV10-2; d_gene: TRBD1; j_gene: TRBJ1-1; CDR3nt: TGCGCCACCCTTCAGGGGGGATGGACTGAAGCTTTCTTT; CDR3aa: CATLQGGWTEAFF
abundance: few; v_gene: TRBV20-1; d_gene: .; j_gene: TRBJ2-7; CDR3nt: TGCAGTGCTAGAGATCCTCAGGGTATTAGGAACTACGAGCAGTACTTC; CDR3aa: CSARDPQGIRNYEQYF
abundance: few; v_gene: TRBV7-6; d_gene: .; j_gene: TRBJ2-3; CDR3nt: TGTGCCAGCAGCCCAGCTCCGGGGTACACAGATACGCAGTATTTT; CDR3aa: CASSPAPGYTDTQYF
abundance: many; v_gene: TRBV20-1; d_gene: TRBD1; j_gene: TRBJ2-6; CDR3nt: TGCAGTGCTAGTCGGGACAGGGAACCCTGGGCCAACGTCCTGACTTTC; CDR3aa: CSASRDREPWANVLTF
abundance: many; v_gene: TRBV3-1; d_gene: .; j_gene: TRBJ1-5; CDR3nt: TGTGCCAGCAGCCAAGATCAAGTTCTTGGCAGCAATCAGCCCCAGCATTTT; CDR3aa: CASSQDQVLGSNQPQHF
abundance: .; v_gene: TRBV20-1; d_gene: .; j_gene: TRBJ2-7; CDR3nt: TGCAGTGCTAGAATGGAGGGCTACGAGCTGTACTTC; CDR3aa: CSARMEGYELYF
abundance: few; v_gene: TRBV12-3/TRBV12-4; d_gene: TRBD1; j_gene: TRBJ1-1; CDR3nt: TGTGCCAGCAGTTTTGACTTCTTGGTAAAGAGGACAGGGACTGAAGCTTTCTTT; CDR3aa: CASSFDFLVKRTGTEAFF
abundance: .; v_gene: TRBV6-4; d_gene: TRBD2; j_gene: TRBJ2-3; CDR3nt: TGTGCCAGCAGTGAAGGGAGGGACGCAGATACGCAGTATTTT; CDR3aa: CASSEGRDADTQYF
abundance: many; v_gene: TRBV12-3/TRBV12-4; d_gene: .; j_gene: TRBJ2-1; CDR3nt: TGTGCCAGCGGACGCGAGCAGTTCTTC; CDR3aa: CASGREQFF
abundance: few; v_gene: TRBV7-9; d_gene: TRBD1; j_gene: TRBJ1-6; CDR3nt: TGTGCCAGCAGCCCTCCGGGACAGGGGATACCCCTCCACTTT; CDR3aa: CASSPPGQGIPLHF
abundance: few; v_gene: TRBV7-9; d_gene: TRBD1; j_gene: TRBJ2-1; CDR3nt: TGTGCCAGCAGCTTGACAGGGCGGCCCGATGAGCAGTTCTTC; CDR3aa: CASSLTGRPDEQFF
abundance: few; v_gene: TRBV15; d_gene: TRBD2; j_gene: TRBJ2-7; CDR3nt: TGTGCCACCAGCTCAACTCTAGCGGCCCCCTACGAGCAGTACTTC; CDR3aa: CATSSTLAAPYEQYF
abundance: .; v_gene: TRBV29-1; d_gene: TRBD1; j_gene: TRBJ1-1; CDR3nt: TGCAGCGTCGCACTCGAGCCAAACAGGGGGCGATACATGAACACTGAAGCTTTCTTT; CDR3aa: CSVALEPNRGRYMNTEAFF
abundance: many; v_gene: TRBV27; d_gene: TRBD1; j_gene: TRBJ2-1; CDR3nt: TGTGCCAGCAGTCCCGACAGGGATGAGCAGTTCTTC; CDR3aa: CASSPDRDEQFF
abundance: few; v_gene: TRBV29-1; d_gene: TRBD2; j_gene: TRBJ2-7; CDR3nt: TGCAGCGTTGAGACTCGGGAGGGAGGGGAGCAGTACTTC; CDR3aa: CSVETREGGEQYF
abundance: many; v_gene: TRBV9; d_gene: .; j_gene: TRBJ1-4; CDR3nt: TGTGCCAGCAGCGATGATACTAATGAAAAACTGTTTTTT; CDR3aa: CASSDDTNEKLFF